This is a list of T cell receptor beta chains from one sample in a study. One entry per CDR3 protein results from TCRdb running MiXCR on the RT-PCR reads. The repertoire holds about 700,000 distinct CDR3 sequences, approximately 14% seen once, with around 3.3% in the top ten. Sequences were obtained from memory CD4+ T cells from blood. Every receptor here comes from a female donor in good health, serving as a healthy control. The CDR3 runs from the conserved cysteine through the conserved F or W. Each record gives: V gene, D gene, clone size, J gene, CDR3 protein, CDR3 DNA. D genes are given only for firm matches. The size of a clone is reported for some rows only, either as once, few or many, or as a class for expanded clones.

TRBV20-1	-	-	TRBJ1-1	CSANPGHRLGTEAFF	TGCAGTGCAAATCCGGGACACAGGTTGGGCACTGAAGCTTTCTTT
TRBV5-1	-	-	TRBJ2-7	CASSLGRTATYEQYF	TGCGCCAGCAGCTTAGGGCGTACAGCCACCTACGAGCAGTACTTC
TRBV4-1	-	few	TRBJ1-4	CASSPRFGQSPTNEKLFF	TGCGCCAGCAGCCCACGATTCGGACAGTCACCAACTAATGAAAAACTGTTTTTT
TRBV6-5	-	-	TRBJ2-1	CASSGRLSSYNEQFF	TGTGCCAGCAGTGGCAGACTGAGCTCCTACAATGAGCAGTTCTTC
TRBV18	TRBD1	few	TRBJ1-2	CASSPYPGQNYGYTF	TGTGCCAGCTCACCATACCCGGGACAGAACTATGGCTACACCTTC
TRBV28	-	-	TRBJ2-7	CASTTSRNEQYF	TGTGCCAGCACCACCTCGAGAAACGAGCAGTACTTC
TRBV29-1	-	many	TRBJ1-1	CSVDQERSEAFF	TGCAGCGTTGATCAGGAACGTAGTGAAGCTTTCTTT
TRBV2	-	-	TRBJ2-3	CASSVLLTDTQYF	TGTGCCAGCAGTGTCTTACTGACAGATACGCAGTATTTT
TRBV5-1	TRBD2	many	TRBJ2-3	CASSPPQAGGLDTQYF	TGCGCCAGCAGCCCACCGCAGGCGGGAGGGCTGGATACGCAGTATTTT
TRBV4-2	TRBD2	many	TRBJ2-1	CASSAGLAGHNEQFF	TGTGCCAGCAGCGCGGGACTAGCGGGCCACAATGAGCAGTTCTTC
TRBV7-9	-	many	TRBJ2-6	CASSRVSGANVLTF	TGTGCCAGCAGTCGAGTGTCCGGGGCCAACGTCCTGACTTTC
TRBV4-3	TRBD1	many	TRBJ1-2	CASSQAAGDRAYGYTF	TGCGCCAGCAGCCAAGCCGCTGGAGACAGGGCTTATGGCTACACCTTC
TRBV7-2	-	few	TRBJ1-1	CASSLVWGSETEAFF	TGTGCCAGCAGCTTAGTATGGGGTTCGGAAACTGAAGCTTTCTTT
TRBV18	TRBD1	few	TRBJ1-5	CASSQTGNNQPQHF	TGTGCCAGCTCACAGACAGGGAACAATCAGCCCCAGCATTTT
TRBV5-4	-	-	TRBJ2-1	CASSLLQGDNEQFF	TGTGCCAGCAGCTTGTTACAGGGCGACAATGAGCAGTTCTTC
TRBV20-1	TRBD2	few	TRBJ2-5	CSAMPGLAETQYF	TGCAGTGCCATGCCGGGACTAGCGGAGACCCAGTACTTC
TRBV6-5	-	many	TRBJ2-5	CASGPTSTQYF	TGTGCCAGCGGACCGACATCTACCCAGTACTTC
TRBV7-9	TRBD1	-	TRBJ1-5	CASSSQGGPNQPQHF	TGTGCCAGCAGCTCACAGGGGGGCCCCAATCAGCCCCAGCATTTT
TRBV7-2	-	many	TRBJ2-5	CASSASTGSWETQYF	TGTGCCAGCAGCGCCTCGACGGGAAGTTGGGAGACCCAGTACTTC
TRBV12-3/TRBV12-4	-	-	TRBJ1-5	CASSSPDRNQPQHF	TGTGCCAGCAGTTCCCCGGACAGAAATCAGCCCCAGCATTTT
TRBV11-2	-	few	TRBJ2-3	CASSFPLSTQYF	TGTGCCAGCAGCTTTCCCCTCAGTACGCAGTATTTT
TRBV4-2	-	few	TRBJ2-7	CASSQDPDTAREQYF	TGTGCCAGCAGCCAAGACCCGGACACCGCCCGCGAGCAGTACTTC
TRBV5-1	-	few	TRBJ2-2	CASSFSGVGTGELFF	TGCGCCAGCAGCTTTTCGGGGGTTGGCACCGGGGAGCTGTTTTTT
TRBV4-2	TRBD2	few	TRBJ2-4	CASSLTSDALNQYF	TGTGCCAGCAGCCTGACTAGCGACGCCCTAAATCAGTACTTC
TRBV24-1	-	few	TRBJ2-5	CATSDGHEETQYF	TGTGCCACCAGTGACGGGCACGAAGAGACCCAGTACTTC
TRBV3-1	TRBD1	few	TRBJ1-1	CASSPIGQGLNTEAFF	TGTGCCAGCAGCCCCATAGGACAGGGGTTGAACACTGAAGCTTTCTTT
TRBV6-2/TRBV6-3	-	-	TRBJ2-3	CASSYSSVTTDTQYF	TGTGCCAGCAGTTACTCGAGCGTTACCACAGATACGCAGTATTTT
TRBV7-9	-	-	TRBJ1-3	CASSSTGGNGNTIYF	TGTGCCAGCAGCTCGACAGGTGGTAATGGAAACACCATATATTTT
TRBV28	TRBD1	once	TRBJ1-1	CASSGSGTVTEAFF	TGTGCCAGCAGTGGAAGCGGGACAGTCACTGAAGCTTTCTTT
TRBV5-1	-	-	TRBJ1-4	CASSLEAANEKLFF	TGCGCCAGCAGCTTGGAGGCAGCAAATGAAAAACTGTTTTTT
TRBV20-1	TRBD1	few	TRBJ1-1	CSAMGGGSITEAFF	TGCAGTGCTATGGGAGGGGGCAGTATCACTGAAGCTTTCTTT
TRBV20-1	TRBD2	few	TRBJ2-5	CSARAGGPETQYF	TGCAGTGCTAGAGCGGGGGGGCCGGAGACCCAGTACTTC
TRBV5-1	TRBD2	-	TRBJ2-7	CASSPGTSGDYEQYF	TGCGCCAGCAGCCCCGGGACTAGCGGGGACTACGAGCAGTACTTC
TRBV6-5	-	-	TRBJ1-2	CASSWQGSYNYGYTF	TGTGCCAGCAGCTGGCAGGGCAGCTACAACTATGGCTACACCTTC
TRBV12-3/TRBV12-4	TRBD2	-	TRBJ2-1	CASSGTSAWNEQFF	TGTGCCAGCAGTGGGACTAGCGCGTGGAATGAGCAGTTCTTC
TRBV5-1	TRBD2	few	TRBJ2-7	CASSFGLAGGPDEQYF	TGCGCCAGCAGCTTTGGACTAGCGGGAGGGCCTGACGAGCAGTACTTC
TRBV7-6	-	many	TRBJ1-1	CASSSQQGGTEAFF	TGTGCCAGCAGCTCCCAACAGGGAGGCACTGAAGCTTTCTTT
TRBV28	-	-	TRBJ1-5	CASSSPSGPQHF	TGTGCCAGCAGTTCCCCGAGTGGGCCCCAGCATTTT
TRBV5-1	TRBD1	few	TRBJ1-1	CASSGDSRGAFF	TGCGCCAGCAGCGGGGACAGCCGCGGAGCTTTCTTT
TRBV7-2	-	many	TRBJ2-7	CASSTDHSYEQYF	TGTGCCAGCAGCACGGACCACTCCTACGAGCAGTACTTC
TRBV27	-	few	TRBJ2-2	CASSFAQTLTNTGELFF	TGTGCCAGCAGTTTCGCCCAGACGCTTACGAACACCGGGGAGCTGTTTTTT
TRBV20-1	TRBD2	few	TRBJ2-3	CSARDRKRESPDTQYF	TGCAGTGCTAGAGATCGGAAGCGGGAGAGCCCAGATACGCAGTATTTT
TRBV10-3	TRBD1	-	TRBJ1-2	CAISPQGDSGYTF	TGTGCCATCAGTCCACAGGGGGATAGTGGCTACACCTTC
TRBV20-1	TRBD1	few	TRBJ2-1	CSAKQGPDLFYNEQFF	TGCAGTGCTAAACAGGGGCCAGACCTGTTCTACAATGAGCAGTTCTTC
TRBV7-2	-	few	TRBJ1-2	CASRQLGAVYGYTF	TGTGCCAGCAGGCAGCTTGGGGCCGTCTATGGCTACACCTTC
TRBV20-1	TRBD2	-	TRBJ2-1	CSAPSPGLAGSISYNEQFF	TGCAGTGCCCCTAGTCCGGGACTAGCGGGTTCGATCTCCTACAATGAGCAGTTCTTC
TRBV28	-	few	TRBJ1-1	CASIQTGRGTEAFF	TGTGCCAGCATCCAGACGGGGCGCGGCACTGAAGCTTTCTTT
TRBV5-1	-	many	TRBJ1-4	CASSPTVVNEKLFF	TGCGCCAGCAGCCCCACGGTGGTTAATGAAAAACTGTTTTTT